These T cell receptor beta chains were read from a single sample in a study of beta chain features in type 1 diabetes. Method: immunoSEQ multiplex PCR; TCRdb's copy keeps in-frame clones and lacks some. Of about 320,000 clones listed, 13% to 15% are singletons. Sequenced: central memory CD4+ T cells from blood. All receptors come from a man younger than 45 in good health. Each CDR3 is given with its conserved first and last residue. The order of the fields is clone size, D gene, J gene, V gene, CDR3 protein, CDR3 DNA. A D gene is named only where the DNA matches it firmly. Clone size is not always given. Where it is, it says once, few, many or a class for expanded clones.

few | NA | TRBJ1-1 | TRBV29-1 | CSGHRDMDTEAFF | TGCAGCGGGCACCGGGACATGGACACTGAAGCTTTCTTT
once | NA | TRBJ2-1 | TRBV11-3 | CASSLGPDNEQFF | TGTGCCAGCAGCTTAGGGCCCGACAATGAGCAGTTCTTC
NA | NA | TRBJ2-1 | TRBV27 | CASSSRHNNEQFF | TGTGCCAGCAGTTCCCGGCATAACAATGAGCAGTTCTTC
few | NA | TRBJ1-5 | TRBV6-5 | CAISEGREGQPQHF | TGTGCCATCAGTGAGGGCAGGGAGGGGCAGCCCCAGCATTTT
NA | NA | TRBJ1-2 | TRBV14 | CASSQDSEPAAKGYTF | TGTGCCAGCAGCCAAGACTCCGAGCCAGCCGCGAAGGGCTACACCTTC
NA | NA | TRBJ2-7 | TRBV6-1 | CASSAEYEQYF | TGTGCCAGCAGTGCTGAATACGAGCAGTACTTC
NA | NA | TRBJ1-2 | TRBV6-5 | CASSRRGWKGYTF | TGTGCCAGCAGTCGACGGGGTTGGAAAGGCTACACCTTC
many | TRBD1 | TRBJ2-7 | TRBV5-8 | CASSLDRGFSDSDEQYF | TGTGCCAGCAGCTTGGACAGGGGTTTCTCGGATTCGGACGAGCAGTACTTC
few | NA | TRBJ1-5 | TRBV2 | CASSLRGVGRQPQHF | TGTGCCAGCAGCTTACGGGGGGTAGGACGTCAGCCCCAGCATTTT
NA | TRBD1 | TRBJ1-5 | TRBV6-5 | CASRPGQGSTAQHF | TGTGCCAGCAGACCGGGACAGGGCAGTACGGCCCAGCATTTT
once | NA | TRBJ2-2 | TRBV6-6 | CASSYPNTGELFF | TGTGCCAGCAGTTACCCAAACACCGGGGAGCTGTTTTTT
NA | NA | TRBJ2-7 | TRBV6-6 | CASSREGTSSYEQYF | TGTGCCAGCAGCAGGGAAGGGACAAGCTCCTACGAGCAGTACTTC
few | NA | TRBJ2-5 | TRBV11-2 | CASSPGGVFETQYF | TGTGCCAGCAGCCCGGGGGGCGTCTTCGAGACCCAGTACTTC
NA | TRBD2 | TRBJ2-1 | TRBV11-3 | CASSAKTSGRAGSYNEQFF | TGTGCCAGCAGCGCAAAGACTAGCGGGAGGGCCGGCTCCTACAATGAGCAGTTCTTC
NA | TRBD2 | TRBJ2-3 | TRBV10-3 | CASSGLAGGTDTQYF | TGTGCCAGCAGCGGACTAGCGGGGGGCACAGATACGCAGTATTTT
few | NA | TRBJ2-5 | TRBV5-6 | CASSSGSNQETQYF | TGTGCCAGCAGCTCCGGCAGCAACCAAGAGACCCAGTACTTC
few | NA | TRBJ1-1 | TRBV6-1 | CASSSAVMDTEAFF | TGTGCCAGCAGTTCGGCGGTTATGGACACTGAAGCTTTCTTT
NA | NA | TRBJ2-7 | TRBV7-9 | CASSLNLQTYEQYF | TGTGCCAGCAGCTTGAACCTCCAAACCTACGAGCAGTACTTC
few | TRBD1 | TRBJ1-1 | TRBV4-1 | CASSQGQGGSLMNTEAFF | TGCGCCAGCAGCCAAGGACAGGGCGGGTCCCTGATGAACACTGAAGCTTTCTTT
few | TRBD1 | TRBJ1-1 | TRBV5-5 | CASSRQGSMNTEAFF | TGTGCCAGCAGCCGACAGGGTTCTATGAACACTGAAGCTTTCTTT
NA | NA | TRBJ2-3 | TRBV7-9 | CASSGTSTDTQYF | TGTGCCAGCAGCGGAACTAGCACAGATACGCAGTATTTT
NA | NA | TRBJ1-4 | TRBV27 | CASMYGQGQSELFF | TGTGCCAGCATGTATGGCCAGGGCCAATCGGAACTGTTTTTT
many | NA | TRBJ2-4 | TRBV5-4 | CASSSPSENIQYF | TGTGCCAGCAGCTCGCCTAGCGAAAACATTCAGTACTTC
NA | TRBD2 | TRBJ2-7 | TRBV7-7 | CASSSRGAHLEQYF | TGTGCCAGCAGCTCGCGGGGGGCCCATCTGGAGCAGTACTTC
NA | TRBD1 | TRBJ2-7 | TRBV7-2 | CASSAGTGFEQYF | TGTGCCAGCAGCGCCGGGACAGGGTTCGAGCAGTACTTC
NA | TRBD2 | TRBJ2-2 | TRBV7-3 | CASSLTKPGLAMGGELFF | TGTGCCAGCAGCTTAACTAAACCGGGACTAGCGATGGGCGGGGAGCTGTTTTTT
NA | TRBD1 | TRBJ2-2 | TRBV2 | CASLGQGVWNTGELFF | TGTGCCAGCTTGGGACAGGGGGTGTGGAACACCGGGGAGCTGTTTTTT
NA | TRBD2 | TRBJ2-1 | TRBV9 | CASSPGTSGGGGANEQFF | TGTGCCAGCAGCCCCGGGACTAGCGGGGGAGGAGGGGCTAATGAGCAGTTCTTC
many | NA | TRBJ2-6 | TRBV7-9 | CASSSFSPSVLTF | TGTGCCAGCAGCAGCTTTAGTCCTAGCGTCCTGACTTTC
NA | NA | TRBJ1-1 | TRBV7-2 | CASSLTVNTEAFF | TGTGCCAGCAGCTTAACAGTGAACACTGAAGCTTTCTTT
few | NA | TRBJ2-1 | TRBV7-2 | CASSPTPLAMGQFF | TGTGCCAGCAGCCCTACGCCCCTAGCAATGGGGCAGTTCTTC
NA | NA | TRBJ2-1 | TRBV6-5 | CASSSSGVSYNEQFF | TGTGCCAGCAGTTCCTCAGGGGTTTCCTACAATGAGCAGTTCTTC
NA | NA | TRBJ2-5 | TRBV5-1 | CASSDTGSQETQYF | TGCGCCAGCAGCGATACAGGGTCCCAAGAGACCCAGTACTTC
many | NA | TRBJ1-3 | TRBV12-5 | CASGWNSGNTIYF | TGTGCTAGTGGTTGGAACTCTGGAAACACCATATATTTT
NA | NA | TRBJ1-1 | TRBV5-6 | CASSQTVNTEAFF | TGTGCCAGCAGCCAGACGGTGAACACTGAAGCTTTCTTT
few | NA | TRBJ2-7 | TRBV7-9 | CASSLGEGGEQYF | TGTGCCAGCAGCTTGGGAGAGGGTGGCGAGCAGTACTTC
NA | NA | TRBJ2-7 | TRBV6-1 | CASSEALSHGTYEQYF | TGTGCCAGCAGTGAAGCGCTGTCCCATGGCACCTACGAGCAGTACTTC
NA | NA | TRBJ1-6 | TRBV28 | CASTGQPNSPLHF | TGTGCCAGCACCGGCCAGCCAAATTCACCCCTCCACTTT
NA | NA | TRBJ1-2 | TRBV7-2 | CASSLLSMSYGYTF | TGTGCCAGCAGCTTATTGTCGATGAGCTATGGCTACACCTTC
few | TRBD1 | TRBJ2-3 | TRBV5-4 | CASSQITTGGPPDTQYF | TGTGCCAGCAGCCAAATAACGACAGGGGGCCCCCCAGATACGCAGTATTTT
NA | NA | TRBJ2-1 | TRBV9 | CASSVEGGGYEQFF | TGTGCCAGCAGCGTAGAAGGAGGAGGGTATGAGCAGTTCTTC
few | NA | TRBJ2-3 | TRBV29-1 | CSTGQTGDTQYF | TGCAGCACTGGACAGACGGGAGATACGCAGTATTTT
NA | NA | TRBJ1-2 | TRBV20-1 | CSATGSYGYTF | TGCAGTGCCACGGGGAGCTATGGCTACACCTTC
NA | NA | TRBJ2-2 | TRBV7-9 | CASSFSLELTGELFF | TGTGCCAGCAGCTTTTCGCTAGAATTAACCGGGGAGCTGTTTTTT
NA | NA | TRBJ2-5 | TRBV11-2 | CASNHFGGKETQYF | TGTGCCAGCAACCATTTTGGGGGAAAAGAGACCCAGTACTTC
few | NA | TRBJ1-5 | TRBV9 | CASSVGTASNQPQHF | TGTGCCAGCAGCGTAGGGACAGCTAGCAATCAGCCCCAGCATTTT
few | NA | TRBJ2-1 | TRBV7-8 | CASSLEDASNEQFF | TGTGCCAGCAGCTTAGAGGACGCGAGCAATGAGCAGTTCTTC